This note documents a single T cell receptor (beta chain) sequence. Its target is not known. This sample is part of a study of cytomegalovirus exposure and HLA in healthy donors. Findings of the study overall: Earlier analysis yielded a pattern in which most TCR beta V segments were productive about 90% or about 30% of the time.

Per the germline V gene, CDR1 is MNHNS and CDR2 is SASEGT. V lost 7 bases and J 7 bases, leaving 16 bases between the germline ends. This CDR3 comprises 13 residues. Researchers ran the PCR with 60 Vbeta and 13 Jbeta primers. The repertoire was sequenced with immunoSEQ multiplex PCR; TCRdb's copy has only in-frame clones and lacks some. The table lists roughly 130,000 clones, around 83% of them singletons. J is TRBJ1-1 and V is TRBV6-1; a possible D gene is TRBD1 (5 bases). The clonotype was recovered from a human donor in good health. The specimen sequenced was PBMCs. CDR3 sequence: CASIRDSQFEAFF. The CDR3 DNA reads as TGTGCCAGCATCCGGGACTCACAGTTTGAAGCTTTCTTT.